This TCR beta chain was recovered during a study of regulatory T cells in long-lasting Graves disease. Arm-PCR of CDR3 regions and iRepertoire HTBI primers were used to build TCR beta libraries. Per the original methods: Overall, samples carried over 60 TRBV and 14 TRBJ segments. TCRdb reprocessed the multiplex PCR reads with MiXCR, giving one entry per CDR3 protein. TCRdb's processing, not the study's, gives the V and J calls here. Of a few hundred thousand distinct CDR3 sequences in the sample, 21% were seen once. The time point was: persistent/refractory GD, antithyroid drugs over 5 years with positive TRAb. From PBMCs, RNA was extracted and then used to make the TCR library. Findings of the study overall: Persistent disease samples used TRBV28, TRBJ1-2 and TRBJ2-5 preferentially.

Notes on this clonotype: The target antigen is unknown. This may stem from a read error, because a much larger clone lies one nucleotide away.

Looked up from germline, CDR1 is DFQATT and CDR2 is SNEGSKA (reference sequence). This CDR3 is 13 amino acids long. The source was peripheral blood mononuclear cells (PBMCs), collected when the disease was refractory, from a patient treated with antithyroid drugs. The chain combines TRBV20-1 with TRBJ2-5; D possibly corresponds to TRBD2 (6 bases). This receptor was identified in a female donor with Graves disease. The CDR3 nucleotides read TGCAGTACTAGATCTAGCGCCCAAGAGACCCAGTACTTC. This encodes CSTRSSAQETQYF.